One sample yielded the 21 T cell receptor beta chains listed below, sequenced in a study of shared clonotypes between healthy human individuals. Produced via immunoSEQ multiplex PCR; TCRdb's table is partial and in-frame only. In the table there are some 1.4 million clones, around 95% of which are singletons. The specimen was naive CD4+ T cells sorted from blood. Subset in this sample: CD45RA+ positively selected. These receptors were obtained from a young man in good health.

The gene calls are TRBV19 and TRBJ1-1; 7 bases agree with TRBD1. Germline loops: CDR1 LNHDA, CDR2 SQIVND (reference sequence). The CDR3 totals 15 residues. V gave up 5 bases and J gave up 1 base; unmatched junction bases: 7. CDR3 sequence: CASSPRQGGNTEAFF. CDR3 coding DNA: TGTGCCAGTAGTCCCCGACAGGGTGGGAACACTGAAGCTTTCTTT.

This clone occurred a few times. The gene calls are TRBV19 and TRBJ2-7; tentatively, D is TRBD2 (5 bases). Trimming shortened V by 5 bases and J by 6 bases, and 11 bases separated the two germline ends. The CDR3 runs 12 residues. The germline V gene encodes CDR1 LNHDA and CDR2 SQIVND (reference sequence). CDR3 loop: CASSVGNGEQYF. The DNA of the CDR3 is TGTGCCAGTAGTGTCGGGAATGGCGAGCAGTACTTC. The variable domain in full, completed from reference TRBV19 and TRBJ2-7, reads DGGITQSPKYLFRKEGQNVTLSCEQNLNHDAMYWYRQDPGQGLRLIYYSQIVNDFQKGDIAEGYSVSREKKESFPLTVTSAQKNPTAFYLCASSVGNGEQYFGPGTRLTVT.

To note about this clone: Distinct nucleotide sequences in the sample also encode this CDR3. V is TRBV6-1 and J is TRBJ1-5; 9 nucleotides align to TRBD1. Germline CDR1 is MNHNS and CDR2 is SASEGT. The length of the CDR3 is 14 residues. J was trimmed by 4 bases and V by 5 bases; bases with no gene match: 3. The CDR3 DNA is TGTGCCAGCAGTCTCGACAGGGGGAATCAGCCCCAGCATTTT. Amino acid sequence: CASSLDRGNQPQHF.

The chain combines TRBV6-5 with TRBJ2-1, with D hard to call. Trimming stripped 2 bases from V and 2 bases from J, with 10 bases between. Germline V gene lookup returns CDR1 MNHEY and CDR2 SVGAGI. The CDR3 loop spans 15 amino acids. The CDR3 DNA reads TGTGCCAGCAGTTACAACCTTGGGACCTACAATGAGCAGTTCTTC. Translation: CASSYNLGTYNEQFF.

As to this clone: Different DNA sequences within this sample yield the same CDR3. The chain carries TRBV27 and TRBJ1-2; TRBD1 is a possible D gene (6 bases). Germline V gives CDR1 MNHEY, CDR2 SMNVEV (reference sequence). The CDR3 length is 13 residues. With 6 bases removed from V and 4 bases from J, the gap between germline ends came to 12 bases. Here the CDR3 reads CASRPTGFYGYTF. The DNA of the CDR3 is TGTGCCAGCAGACCTACAGGGTTCTATGGCTACACCTTC.

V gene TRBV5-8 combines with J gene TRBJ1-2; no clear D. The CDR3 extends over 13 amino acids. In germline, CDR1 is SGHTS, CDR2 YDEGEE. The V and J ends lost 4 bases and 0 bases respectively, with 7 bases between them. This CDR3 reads CASSLQTNYGYTF. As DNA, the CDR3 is TGTGCCAGCAGCCTACAGACTAACTATGGCTACACCTTC.

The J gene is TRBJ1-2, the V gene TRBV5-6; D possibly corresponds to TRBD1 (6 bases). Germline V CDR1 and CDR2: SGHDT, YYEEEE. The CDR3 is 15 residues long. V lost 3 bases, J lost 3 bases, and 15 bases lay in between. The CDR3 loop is CASSSKGGPYYGYTF. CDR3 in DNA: TGTGCCAGCAGCTCCAAGGGGGGCCCTTACTATGGCTACACCTTC.

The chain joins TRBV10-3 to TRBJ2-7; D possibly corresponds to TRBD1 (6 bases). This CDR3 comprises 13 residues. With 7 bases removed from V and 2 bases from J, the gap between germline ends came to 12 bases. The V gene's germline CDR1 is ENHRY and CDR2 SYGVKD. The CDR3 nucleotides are TGTGCCATCACTGGGGACAACGCCTACGAGCAGTACTTC. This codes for CAITGDNAYEQYF.

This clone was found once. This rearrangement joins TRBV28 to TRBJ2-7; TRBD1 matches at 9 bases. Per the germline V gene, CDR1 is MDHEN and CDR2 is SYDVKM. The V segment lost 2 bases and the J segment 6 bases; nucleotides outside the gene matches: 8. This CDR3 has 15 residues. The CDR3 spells CASSLVTGQGFEQYF. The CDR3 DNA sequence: TGTGCCAGCAGTTTAGTTACGGGACAGGGCTTCGAGCAGTACTTC.

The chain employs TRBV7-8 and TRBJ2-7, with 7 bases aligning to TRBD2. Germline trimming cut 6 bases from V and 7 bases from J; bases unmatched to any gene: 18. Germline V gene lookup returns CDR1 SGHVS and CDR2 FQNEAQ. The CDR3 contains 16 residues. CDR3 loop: CASSLSTGLLGGEQYF. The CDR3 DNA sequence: TGTGCCAGCAGTTTATCGACGGGACTACTCGGAGGGGAGCAGTACTTC.

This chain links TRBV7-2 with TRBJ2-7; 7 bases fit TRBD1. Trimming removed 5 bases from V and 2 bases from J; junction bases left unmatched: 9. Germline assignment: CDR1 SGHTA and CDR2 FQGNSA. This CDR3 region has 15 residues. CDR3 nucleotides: TGTGCCAGCAGCCCGCGACAGGGTTCAACCTACGAGCAGTACTTC. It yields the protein CASSPRQGSTYEQYF. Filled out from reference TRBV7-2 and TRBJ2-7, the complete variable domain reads GAGVSQSPSNKVTEKGKDVELRCDPISGHTALYWYRQSLGQGLEFLIYFQGNSAPDKSGLPSDRFSAERTGGSVSTLTIQRTQQEDSAVYLCASSPRQGSTYEQYFGPGTRLTVT.

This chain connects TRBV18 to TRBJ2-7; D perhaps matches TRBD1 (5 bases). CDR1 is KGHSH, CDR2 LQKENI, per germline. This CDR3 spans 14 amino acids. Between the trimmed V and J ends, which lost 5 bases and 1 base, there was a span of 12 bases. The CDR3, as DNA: TGTGCCAGCTCAGGACAACTGGCGTCCTACGAGCAGTACTTC. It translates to CASSGQLASYEQYF.

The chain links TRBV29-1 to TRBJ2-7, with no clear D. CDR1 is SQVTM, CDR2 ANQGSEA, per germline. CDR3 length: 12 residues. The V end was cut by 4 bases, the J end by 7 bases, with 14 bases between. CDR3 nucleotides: TGCAGCGTTGGACTCATGGAAGGAGAGCAGTACTTC. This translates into CSVGLMEGEQYF.

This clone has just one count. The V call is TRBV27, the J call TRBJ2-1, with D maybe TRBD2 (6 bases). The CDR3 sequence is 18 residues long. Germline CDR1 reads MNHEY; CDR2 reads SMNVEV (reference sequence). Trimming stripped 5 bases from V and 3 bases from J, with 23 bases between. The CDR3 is CASSVKSPVLASYNEQFF. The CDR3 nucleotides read TGTGCCAGCAGTGTAAAGTCCCCGGTCCTAGCGAGCTACAATGAGCAGTTCTTC.

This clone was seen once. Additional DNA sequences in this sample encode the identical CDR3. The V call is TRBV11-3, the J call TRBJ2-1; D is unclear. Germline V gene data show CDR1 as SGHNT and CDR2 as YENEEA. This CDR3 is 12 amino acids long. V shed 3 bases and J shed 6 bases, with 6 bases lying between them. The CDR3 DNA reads TGTGCCAGCAGCTTGGGCCGCAATGAGCAGTTCTTC. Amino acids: CASSLGRNEQFF.

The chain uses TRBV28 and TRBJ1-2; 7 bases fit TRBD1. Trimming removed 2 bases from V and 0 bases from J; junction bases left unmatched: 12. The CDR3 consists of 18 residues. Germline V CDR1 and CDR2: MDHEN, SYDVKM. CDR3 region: CASSLPSGLGTANYGYTF. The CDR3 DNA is TGTGCCAGCAGTTTACCAAGTGGTTTGGGGACAGCTAACTATGGCTACACCTTC.

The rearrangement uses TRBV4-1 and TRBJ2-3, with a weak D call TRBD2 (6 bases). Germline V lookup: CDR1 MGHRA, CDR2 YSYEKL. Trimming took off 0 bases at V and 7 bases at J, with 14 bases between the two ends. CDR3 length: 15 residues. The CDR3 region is CASSQEAPSVHTQYF. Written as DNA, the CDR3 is TGCGCCAGCAGCCAAGAGGCTCCTAGCGTTCATACGCAGTATTTT.

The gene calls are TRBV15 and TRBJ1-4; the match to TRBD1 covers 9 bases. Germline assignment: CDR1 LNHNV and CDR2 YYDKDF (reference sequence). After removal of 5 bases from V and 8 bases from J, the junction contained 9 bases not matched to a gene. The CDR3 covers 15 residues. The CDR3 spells CATSSTGQGREKLFF. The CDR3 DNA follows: TGTGCCACCAGCTCAACGGGACAGGGAAGGGAAAAACTGTTTTTT.

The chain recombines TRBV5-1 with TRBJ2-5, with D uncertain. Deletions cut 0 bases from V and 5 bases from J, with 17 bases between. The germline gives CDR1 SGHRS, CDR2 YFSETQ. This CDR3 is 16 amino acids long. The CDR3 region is CASSLAVGYNGETQYF. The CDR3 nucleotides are TGCGCCAGCAGCTTGGCCGTGGGGTACAATGGGGAGACCCAGTACTTC. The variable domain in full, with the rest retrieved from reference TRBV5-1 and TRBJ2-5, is KAGVTQTPRYLIKTRGQQVTLSCSPISGHRSVSWYQQTPGQGLQFLFEYFSETQRNKGNFPGRFSGRQFSNSRSEMNVSTLELGDSALYLCASSLAVGYNGETQYFGPGTRLLVL.

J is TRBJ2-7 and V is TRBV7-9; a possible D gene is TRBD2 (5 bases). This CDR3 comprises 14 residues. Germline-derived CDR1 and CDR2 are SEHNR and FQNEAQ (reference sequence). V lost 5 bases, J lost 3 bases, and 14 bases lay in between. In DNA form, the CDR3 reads TGTGCCAGCAGCCTACTCGGGGTTCACTACGAGCAGTACTTC. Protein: CASSLLGVHYEQYF.

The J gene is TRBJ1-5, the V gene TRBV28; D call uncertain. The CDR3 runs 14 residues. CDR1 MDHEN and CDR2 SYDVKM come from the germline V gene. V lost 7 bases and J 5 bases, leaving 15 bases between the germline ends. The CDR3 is CASNSAGVHQPQHF. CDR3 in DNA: TGTGCCAGCAACTCGGCGGGTGTGCATCAGCCCCAGCATTTT.